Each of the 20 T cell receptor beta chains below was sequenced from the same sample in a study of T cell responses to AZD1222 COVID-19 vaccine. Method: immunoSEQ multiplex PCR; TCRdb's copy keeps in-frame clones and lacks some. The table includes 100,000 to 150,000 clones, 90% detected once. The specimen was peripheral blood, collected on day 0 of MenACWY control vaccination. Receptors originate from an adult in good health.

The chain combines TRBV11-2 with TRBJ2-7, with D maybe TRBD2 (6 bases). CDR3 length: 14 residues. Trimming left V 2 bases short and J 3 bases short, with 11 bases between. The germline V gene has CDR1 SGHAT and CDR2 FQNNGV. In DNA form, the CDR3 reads TGTGCCAGCAGCTTATCGGGACTCAACTACGAGCAGTACTTC. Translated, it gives CASSLSGLNYEQYF.

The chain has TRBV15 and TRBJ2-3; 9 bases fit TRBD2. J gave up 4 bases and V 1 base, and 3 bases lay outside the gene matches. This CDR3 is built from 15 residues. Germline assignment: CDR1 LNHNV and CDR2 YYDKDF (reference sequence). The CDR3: CATSRVGGGADTQYF. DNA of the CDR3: TGTGCCACCAGCAGAGTTGGCGGGGGGGCAGATACGCAGTATTTT.

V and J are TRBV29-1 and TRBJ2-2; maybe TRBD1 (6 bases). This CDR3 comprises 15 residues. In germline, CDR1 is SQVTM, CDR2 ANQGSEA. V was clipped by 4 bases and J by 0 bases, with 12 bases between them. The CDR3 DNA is TGCAGCGTTGCCTGGCGGACAGCGAACACCGGGGAGCTGTTTTTT. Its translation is CSVAWRTANTGELFF.

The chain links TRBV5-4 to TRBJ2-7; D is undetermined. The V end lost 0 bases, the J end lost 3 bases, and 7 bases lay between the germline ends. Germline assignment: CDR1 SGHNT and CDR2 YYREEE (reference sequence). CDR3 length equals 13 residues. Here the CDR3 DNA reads TGTGCCAGCAGCTTGGACAAATTCTACGAGCAGTACTTC. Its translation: CASSLDKFYEQYF.

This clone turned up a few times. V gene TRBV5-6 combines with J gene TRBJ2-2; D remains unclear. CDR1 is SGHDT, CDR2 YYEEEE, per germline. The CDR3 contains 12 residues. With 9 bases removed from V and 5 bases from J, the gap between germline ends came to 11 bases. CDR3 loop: CATDDGTGELFF. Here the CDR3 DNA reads TGTGCCACCGACGATGGAACCGGGGAGCTGTTTTTT. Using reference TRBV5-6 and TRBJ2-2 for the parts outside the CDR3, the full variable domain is DAGVTQSPTHLIKTRGQQVTLRCSPKSGHDTVSWYQQALGQGPQFIFQYYEEEERQRGNFPDRFSGHQFPNYSSELNVNALLLGDSALYLCATDDGTGELFFGEGSRLTVL.

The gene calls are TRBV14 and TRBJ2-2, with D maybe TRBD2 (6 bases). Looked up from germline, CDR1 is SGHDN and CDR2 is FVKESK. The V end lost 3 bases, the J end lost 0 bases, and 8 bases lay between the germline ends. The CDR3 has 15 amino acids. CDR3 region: CASSQGGSNTGELFF. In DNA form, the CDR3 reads TGTGCCAGCAGCCAGGGGGGATCGAACACCGGGGAGCTGTTTTTT.

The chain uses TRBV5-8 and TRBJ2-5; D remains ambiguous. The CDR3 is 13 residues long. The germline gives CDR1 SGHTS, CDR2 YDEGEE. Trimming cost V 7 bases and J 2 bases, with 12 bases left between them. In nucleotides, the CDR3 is TGTGCCAGCGACCGCTCCCTACAAGAGACCCAGTACTTC. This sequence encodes CASDRSLQETQYF. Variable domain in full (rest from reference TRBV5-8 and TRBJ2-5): EAGVTQSPTHLIKTRGQQATLRCSPISGHTSVYWYQQALGLGLQFLLWYDEGEERNRGNFPPRFSGRQFPNYSSELNVNALELEDSALYLCASDRSLQETQYFGPGTRLLVL.

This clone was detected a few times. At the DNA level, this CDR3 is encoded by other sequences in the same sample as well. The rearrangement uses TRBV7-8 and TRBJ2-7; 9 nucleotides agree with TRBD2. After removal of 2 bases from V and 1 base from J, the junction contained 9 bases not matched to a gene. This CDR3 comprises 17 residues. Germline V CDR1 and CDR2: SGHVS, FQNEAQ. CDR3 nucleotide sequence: TGTGCCAGCAGCTTATTCGGGGCGGGGGGGGTTTCCTACGAGCAGTACGTC. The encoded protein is CASSLFGAGGVSYEQYV.

The CDR3 DNA sequence: TGTGCCAGCAGCTTAGATAACTATGGCTACACCTTC. As protein: CASSLDNYGYTF. The chain uses TRBV7-2 and TRBJ1-2; no reliable D call. CDR1 and CDR2 from the germline V gene are SGHTA and FQGNSA. This CDR3 has 12 amino acids. Trimming removed 1 base from V and 1 base from J, with 1 base in between.

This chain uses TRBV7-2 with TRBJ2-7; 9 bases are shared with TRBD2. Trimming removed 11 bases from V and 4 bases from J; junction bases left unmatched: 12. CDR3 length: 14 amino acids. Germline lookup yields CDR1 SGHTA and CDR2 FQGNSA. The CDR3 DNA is TGTGCCCGCGGGGGGGGCGGGGGGCAGTACGAGCAGTACTTC. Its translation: CARGGGGGQYEQYF.

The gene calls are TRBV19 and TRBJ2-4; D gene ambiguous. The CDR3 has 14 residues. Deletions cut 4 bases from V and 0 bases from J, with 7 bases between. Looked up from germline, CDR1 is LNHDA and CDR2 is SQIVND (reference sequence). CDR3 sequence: CASSRQLAKNIQYF. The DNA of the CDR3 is TGTGCCAGTAGTAGGCAGCTAGCCAAAAACATTCAGTACTTC.

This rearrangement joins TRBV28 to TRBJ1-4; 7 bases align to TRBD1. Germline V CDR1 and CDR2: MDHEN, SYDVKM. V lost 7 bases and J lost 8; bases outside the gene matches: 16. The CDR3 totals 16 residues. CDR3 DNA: TGTGCCAGCACCAGACTGTTGGGGACAGCGGGAGAAAAACTGTTTTTT. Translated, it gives CASTRLLGTAGEKLFF.

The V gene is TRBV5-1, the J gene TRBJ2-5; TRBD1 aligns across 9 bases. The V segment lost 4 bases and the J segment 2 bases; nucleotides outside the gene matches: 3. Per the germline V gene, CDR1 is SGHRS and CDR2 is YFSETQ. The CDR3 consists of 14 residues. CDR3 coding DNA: TGCGCCAGCAGCGGACAGGGGACACAAGAGACCCAGTACTTC. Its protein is CASSGQGTQETQYF. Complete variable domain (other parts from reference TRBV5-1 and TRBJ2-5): KAGVTQTPRYLIKTRGQQVTLSCSPISGHRSVSWYQQTPGQGLQFLFEYFSETQRNKGNFPGRFSGRQFSNSRSEMNVSTLELGDSALYLCASSGQGTQETQYFGPGTRLLVL.

CDR3 DNA: TGTGCCAGCAGTTTAGGCTACGAGCAGTACTTC. It specifies CASSLGYEQYF. V and J are TRBV12-3 or TRBV12-4 and TRBJ2-7, with unresolved D. The ends were cut back, 1 base at V and 3 bases at J, with 1 base in the middle. The CDR3 is 11 amino acids.

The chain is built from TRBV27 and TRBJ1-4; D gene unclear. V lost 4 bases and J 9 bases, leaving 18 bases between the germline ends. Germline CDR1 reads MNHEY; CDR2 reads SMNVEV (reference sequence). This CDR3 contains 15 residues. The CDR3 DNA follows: TGTGCCAGCAGTTCAGCCGGGAAAAGTTCTAAAAAACTGTTTTTT. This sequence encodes CASSSAGKSSKKLFF.

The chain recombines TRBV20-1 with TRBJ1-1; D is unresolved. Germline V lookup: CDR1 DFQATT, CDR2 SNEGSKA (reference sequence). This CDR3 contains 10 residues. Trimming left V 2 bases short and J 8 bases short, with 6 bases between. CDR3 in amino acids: CSARSGEAFF. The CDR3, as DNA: TGCAGTGCTAGATCGGGAGAAGCTTTCTTT.

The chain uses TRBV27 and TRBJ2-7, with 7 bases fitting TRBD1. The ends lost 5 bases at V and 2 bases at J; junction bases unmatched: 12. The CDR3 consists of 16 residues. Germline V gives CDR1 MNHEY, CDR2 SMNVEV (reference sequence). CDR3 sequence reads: CASSKIGPQGAYEQYF. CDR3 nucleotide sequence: TGTGCCAGCAGTAAGATTGGTCCCCAGGGGGCCTACGAGCAGTACTTC.

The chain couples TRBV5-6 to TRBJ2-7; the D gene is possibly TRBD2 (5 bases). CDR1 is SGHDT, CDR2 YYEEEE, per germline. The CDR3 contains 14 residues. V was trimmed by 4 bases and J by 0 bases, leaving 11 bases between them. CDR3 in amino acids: CASSPGLSSYEQYV. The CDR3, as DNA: TGTGCCAGCAGCCCCGGACTCAGCTCCTACGAGCAGTACGTC.

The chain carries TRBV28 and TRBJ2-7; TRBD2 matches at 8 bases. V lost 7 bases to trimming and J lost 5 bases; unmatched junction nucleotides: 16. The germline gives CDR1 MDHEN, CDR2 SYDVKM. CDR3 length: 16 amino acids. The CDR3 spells CASTEGSRGRYDEQYF. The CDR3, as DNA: TGTGCCAGCACCGAAGGGTCCCGCGGGAGGTACGACGAGCAGTACTTC.

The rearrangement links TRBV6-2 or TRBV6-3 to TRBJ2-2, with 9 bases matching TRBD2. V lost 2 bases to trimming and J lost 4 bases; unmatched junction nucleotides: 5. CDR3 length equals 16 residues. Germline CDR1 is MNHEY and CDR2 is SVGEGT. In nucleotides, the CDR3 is TGTGCCAGCAGTTACGGTAGCGGGAGTGGCACCGGGGAGCTGTTTTTT. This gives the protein CASSYGSGSGTGELFF.